The entry below describes one T cell receptor beta chain. Its recognized antigen is unknown. Per-nucleotide qualities are absent, and no much larger clonotype sits a single base away. This sample is drawn from a study of T-cell memory formation after mild COVID-19 (TCRdb year 2021). Notes on the research overall: Most TCR sequence clusters were specific to one of the two donors. In a couple of donors, T-cell clones that expanded and contracted after mild COVID-19 were tracked by sequencing TCRalpha and TCRbeta repertoires over time. The cohort was made up of two young adult volunteers, one female and one male, who were previously healthy.

Ficoll-Paque density gradient centrifugation was the method used to isolate PBMCs. The germline V gene encodes CDR1 PRHDT and CDR2 FYEKMQ (reference sequence). Germline trimming amounts to 5 bases on V and 2 bases on J, with 7 as the count of junction bases outside the gene matches. From cysteine to phenylalanine, the CDR3 is 15 amino acids long. Of all the DNA, just the CDR3 is kept, 45 bases in frame from base 1. Reads for this sample came from an Illumina NovaSeq 6000. TCRalpha and TCRbeta cDNA libraries were constructed by 5'RACE with constant-segment primers, with sample barcodes and unique molecular identifiers being introduced. RNA was extracted from every sample with Trizol reagent. Libraries were amplified in two PCR steps, with a second sample barcode and Illumina TruSeq adapters added in the second step. Libraries were sequenced on an Illumina NovaSeq with 2 x 150 bp paired-end reads. The study's own analysis went as follows. Demultiplexing of reads and collapsing into UMI-guided consensus sequences were performed with migec v1.2.7. Using mixcr v2.1.11, UMI consensuses were aligned to TRA and TRB V and J templates and then assembled into clonotypes. A clonotype was counted as expanded or contracted only if both edgeR and NoisET called the change significant, with noise models trained on biological replicates. For edgeR calls, the cutoffs were a false discovery rate-adjusted p below 0.01 and a log2 fold-change threshold of 1. As an exploratory analysis of dynamics, max-normalized trajectories of the 1000 most abundant clonotypes were examined with PCA combined with hierarchical clustering. Separately sequenced CD4+ and CD8+ repertoires were used to assign a CD4 or CD8 phenotype to each responding clone. TCRdb took the public reads, trimmed them with fastp at Q25, ran MiXCR for clone calling and kept in-frame beta chains. Entries are consolidated by CDR3 protein sequence, retaining the most common genes and DNA. TCRdb's processing, not the authors' own work, is the source of the V and J calls. Recorded for this sample are around 470,000 distinct CDR3 sequences; around 20% of them occurred a single time. The ten largest clones take up about 8.8% of the sample.

Broader findings and caveats from the paper: The study covered only a couple of mild cases, and larger cohorts including severe cases with pre-infection samples were considered necessary. From day 15 to 85, contracting clones showed balanced CD4/CD8 phenotypes, whereas a second wave of clones that expanded from day 15 to 37 leaned towards CD4+. Contracting CD4+ clones appeared mostly in the CM and EM memory subsets, whereas CD8+ clones were enriched in EMRA. SARS-CoV-2 specificity was not confirmed for the second-wave clones peaking on day 37. Some responding clones were detected in pre-infection memory, which suggested that pre-existing cross-reactive memory T cells had joined the SARS-CoV-2 response.

This TCR derives from an adult woman who had mild COVID-19 (a few samples of this study predate the infection). The sample titles of this study are shuffled in the database, so cell type and time point are left out; the donor was told from shared clones. The sample was PBMCs or a T cell subset sorted from them (not recorded which). Here the chain combines TRBV13 and TRBJ2-7, with 9 junctional bases fitting TRBD1. The sequenced DNA: TGTGCCAGCAGCCACAAGGGGACAGGGACCTACGAGCAGTACTTC. The translation is CASSHKGTGTYEQYF.